This T cell receptor beta chain was captured by sequencing in a study of early T cells in non-severe SARS-CoV-2 infection. Study at large: Sequencing input comprised bulk RNA from unsorted whole blood; chain pairing was not available.

Each CDR3 protein is one row after TCRdb ran MiXCR on the 5' RACE reads. The profile shows around 49,000 distinct CDR3 sequences, 11% of them singletons. This clonotype came up many times. V lost 4 bases to trimming and J lost 11 bases, with 23 bases between them. The CDR3 covers 15 residues. The germline V gene has CDR1 LGHDT and CDR2 YNNKEL (reference sequence). The receptor was isolated from an adult who was a healthcare worker with PCR-confirmed SARS-CoV-2 infection or an uninfected control (not recorded which). V usage is TRBV3-1 and J usage is TRBJ2-5; D is unresolved. The sequencing input was whole blood. CDR3 residues: CASSPDEVASVSQYF. The CDR3 region has the DNA TGTGCCAGCAGCCCCGACGAGGTGGCCTCCGTGTCTCAGTACTTC.